Below, 13 T cell receptor beta chains from the same sample are listed, as sequenced in a study of blood T cells in healthy people across ages (dated by TCRdb to between 2014 and 2016). Library prep was done by 5' RACE. Sequencing took place on an Illumina HiSeq 2500. A second PCR of roughly 7 to 11 cycles was performed with a sample-barcoded 5' primer and a J-beta primer mix. Clones were called with MiXCR by TCRdb after fastp trimmed the public reads at Q25, and only in-frame beta chains were retained. Rows are combined by CDR3 protein, so each entry shows the most common genes and DNA. Across this sample there are approximately 830,000 distinct CDR3 sequences, with around 68% seen only once. The biggest ten clones account for 25% to 35% of the sample. Material: blood. These receptors were obtained from a man aged 25 to 45 in good health.

Concerning this clonotype: The germline gene is not matched at one end of the junction; a read error may be the cause. V is TRBV7-2 and J is TRBJ2-2; D possibly matches TRBD1 or TRBD2 (6 bases each). The CDR3 covers 17 residues. Germline V gives CDR1 SGHTA, CDR2 FQGNSA. CDR3 protein: CASSLGGGHLITGVLFF. CDR3 nucleotides: TGTGCCAGCAGCTTGGGGGGCGGCCATCTTATCACCGGGGTGCTGTTTTTT.

The V gene is TRBV7-9, the J gene TRBJ2-4, with D hard to call. Germline CDR1 reads SEHNR; CDR2 reads FQNEAQ (reference sequence). With 1 base removed from V and 6 bases from J, the gap between germline ends came to 4 bases. The CDR3 runs to 12 residues. CDR3 region: CASSLVANIQYF. The CDR3 bases are TGTGCCAGCAGCTTAGTGGCAAACATTCAGTACTTC.

The rearrangement uses TRBV20-1 and TRBJ1-5; D gene uncertain. Trimming shortened V by 6 bases and J by 1 base, and 13 bases separated the two germline ends. Germline CDR1 DFQATT, CDR2 SNEGSKA (reference sequence). This CDR3 has 14 amino acids. The CDR3 nucleotides are TGCAGTGCATTCCCCGAGGAGAGCAATCAGCCCCAGCATTTT. Residues: CSAFPEESNQPQHF.

The rearrangement joins TRBV6-4 to TRBJ2-1; D uncertain. The ends were cut back, 3 bases at V and 5 bases at J, with 17 bases in the middle. Germline V gives CDR1 MRHNA, CDR2 SNTAGT. This CDR3 has 16 residues. CDR3 sequence reads: CASSDSPDRGNNEQFF. Written as DNA, the CDR3 is TGTGCCAGCAGTGATTCGCCCGATCGCGGCAACAATGAGCAGTTCTTC.

This clonotype appeared a few times. J is TRBJ2-5 and V is TRBV15, with D perhaps being TRBD1 or TRBD2 (6 bases each). Trimming removed 5 bases at V and 6 bases at J, with 13 bases between. CDR1 is LNHNV and CDR2 is YYDKDF in the germline V gene (reference sequence). The CDR3 has 13 amino acids. CDR3 sequence reads: CATSRGQGQTQYF. The CDR3 DNA is TGTGCCACCAGCCGGGGGCAGGGGCAGACCCAGTACTTC.

The sample holds a few counts of this clonotype. The chain carries TRBV4-3 and TRBJ2-3, with TRBD2 identical over 10 bases. Germline lookup yields CDR1 LGHNA and CDR2 YSLEER. Germline trimming cut 0 bases from V and 0 bases from J; bases unmatched to any gene: 18. This CDR3 has 22 amino acids. Here the CDR3 reads CASSQELAASGGLETSTDTQYF. The CDR3 region has the DNA TGCGCCAGCAGCCAAGAACTCGCGGCTAGCGGGGGCCTAGAAACTAGCACAGATACGCAGTATTTT.

The genes are TRBV6-1 and TRBJ2-7, with no clear D. The CDR3 is 15 amino acids. V lost 0 bases, J lost 4 bases, and 13 bases lay in between. Germline lookup yields CDR1 MNHNS and CDR2 SASEGT. CDR3 sequence: CASSEAVSKGYEQYF. Here the CDR3 DNA reads TGTGCCAGCAGTGAAGCGGTTAGCAAAGGATACGAGCAGTACTTC.

This chain joins TRBV6-5 and TRBJ2-7; D possibly matches TRBD1 or TRBD2 (7 bases each). The CDR3 runs 15 residues. Trimming cost V 0 bases and J 6 bases, with 15 bases left between them. Germline lookup yields CDR1 MNHEY and CDR2 SVGAGI. Here the CDR3 reads CASSYSTAGGGEQYF. CDR3 nucleotide sequence: TGTGCCAGCAGTTACTCGACGGCAGGGGGGGGCGAGCAGTACTTC.

V is TRBV2 and J is TRBJ2-7, with TRBD2 matching over 14 bases. The V and J ends lost 7 bases and 2 bases, in that order; junction bases with no gene match: 4. The CDR3 is 15 amino acids. Germline lookup yields CDR1 SNHLY and CDR2 FYNNEI. The CDR3 region is CASIGTSGGPYEQYF. CDR3 nucleotide sequence: TGTGCCAGCATCGGGACTAGCGGGGGCCCCTACGAGCAGTACTTC.

This chain connects TRBV4-1 to TRBJ1-1; the match to TRBD1 covers 12 bases. The CDR3 runs 17 residues. In germline, CDR1 is MGHRA, CDR2 YSYEKL. J was trimmed by 4 bases and V by 0 bases; bases with no gene match: 6. The chain's CDR3 is CASSQDGTGGAGTEAFF. The CDR3 DNA reads TGCGCCAGCAGCCAAGATGGGACAGGGGGCGCAGGCACTGAAGCTTTCTTT.

This clonotype was seen more than once but under ten times. The CDR3 DNA reads as TGCAGTGCTAGAGATCTGACAGTCTATGGCTACACCTTC. Its translation is CSARDLTVYGYTF. The V call is TRBV20-1, the J call TRBJ1-2; D possibly corresponds to TRBD1 (5 bases). The length of the CDR3 is 13 residues. V dropped 0 bases and J dropped 4 bases, with 9 bases sitting between them. Germline lookup yields CDR1 DFQATT and CDR2 SNEGSKA (reference sequence).

The V gene is TRBV20-1, the J gene TRBJ2-4; 7 positions match TRBD1. Per germline, CDR1 DFQATT and CDR2 SNEGSKA (reference sequence). The length of the CDR3 is 13 residues. Trimming took 4 bases from V and 13 from J; bases not matched to a gene: 13. For the CDR3, the DNA is TGCAGTGCTACCGGGACAGAGGGATGGGAGCAGTACTTC. The encoded protein is CSATGTEGWEQYF.

This clonotype has ten or more counts. The chain joins TRBV13 to TRBJ2-4; D assignment may be TRBD1 or TRBD2 (5 bases each). This CDR3 region has 13 residues. CDR1 and CDR2 from the germline V gene are PRHDT and FYEKMQ (reference sequence). With 5 bases removed from V and 13 bases from J, the gap between germline ends came to 18 bases. CDR3 sequence reads: CASSVSVEGEQYF. For the CDR3, the DNA is TGTGCCAGCAGCGTATCGGTGGAAGGGGAGCAGTACTTC.